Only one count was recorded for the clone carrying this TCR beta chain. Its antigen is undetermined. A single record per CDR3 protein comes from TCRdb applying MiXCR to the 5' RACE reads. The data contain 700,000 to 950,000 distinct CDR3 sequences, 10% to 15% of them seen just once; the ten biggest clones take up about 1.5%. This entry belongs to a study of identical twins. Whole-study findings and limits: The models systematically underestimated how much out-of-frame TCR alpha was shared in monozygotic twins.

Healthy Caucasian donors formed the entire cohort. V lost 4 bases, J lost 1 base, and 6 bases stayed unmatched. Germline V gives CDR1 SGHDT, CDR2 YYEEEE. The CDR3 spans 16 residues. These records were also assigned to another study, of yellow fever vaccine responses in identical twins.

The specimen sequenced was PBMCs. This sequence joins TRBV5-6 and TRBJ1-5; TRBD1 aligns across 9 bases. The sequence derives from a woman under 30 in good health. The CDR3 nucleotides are TGTGCCAGCAGCCAAAACAGGGGGCAGAGCAATCAGCCCCAGCATTTT. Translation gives CASSQNRGQSNQPQHF. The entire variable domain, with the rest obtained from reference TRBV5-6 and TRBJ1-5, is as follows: DAGVTQSPTHLIKTRGQQVTLRCSPKSGHDTVSWYQQALGQGPQFIFQYYEEEERQRGNFPDRFSGHQFPNYSSELNVNALLLGDSALYLCASSQNRGQSNQPQHFGDGTRLSIL.